This T cell receptor beta chain was documented in a study of T cell changes during pregnancy in multiple sclerosis. Sequenced by immunoSEQ multiplex PCR; TCRdb stores in-frame clones only, minus some. This table holds about 60,000 clones, over 80% found once. This CDR3 has 15 residues. Germline values: CDR1 MNHEY, CDR2 SMNVEV (reference sequence). Unmatched junction bases numbered 3, after V lost 7 bases and J lost 0 bases. This specimen consisted of peripheral blood, obtained in the first trimester of pregnancy. The receptor's source is a female donor with multiple sclerosis, enrolled in a pregnancy study. This rearrangement joins TRBV27 to TRBJ2-7; TRBD2 aligns across 13 bases. The CDR3 protein is CASKLAGGYSYEQYF. The CDR3 bases are TGTGCCAGCAAACTAGCGGGAGGGTACTCCTACGAGCAGTACTTC.